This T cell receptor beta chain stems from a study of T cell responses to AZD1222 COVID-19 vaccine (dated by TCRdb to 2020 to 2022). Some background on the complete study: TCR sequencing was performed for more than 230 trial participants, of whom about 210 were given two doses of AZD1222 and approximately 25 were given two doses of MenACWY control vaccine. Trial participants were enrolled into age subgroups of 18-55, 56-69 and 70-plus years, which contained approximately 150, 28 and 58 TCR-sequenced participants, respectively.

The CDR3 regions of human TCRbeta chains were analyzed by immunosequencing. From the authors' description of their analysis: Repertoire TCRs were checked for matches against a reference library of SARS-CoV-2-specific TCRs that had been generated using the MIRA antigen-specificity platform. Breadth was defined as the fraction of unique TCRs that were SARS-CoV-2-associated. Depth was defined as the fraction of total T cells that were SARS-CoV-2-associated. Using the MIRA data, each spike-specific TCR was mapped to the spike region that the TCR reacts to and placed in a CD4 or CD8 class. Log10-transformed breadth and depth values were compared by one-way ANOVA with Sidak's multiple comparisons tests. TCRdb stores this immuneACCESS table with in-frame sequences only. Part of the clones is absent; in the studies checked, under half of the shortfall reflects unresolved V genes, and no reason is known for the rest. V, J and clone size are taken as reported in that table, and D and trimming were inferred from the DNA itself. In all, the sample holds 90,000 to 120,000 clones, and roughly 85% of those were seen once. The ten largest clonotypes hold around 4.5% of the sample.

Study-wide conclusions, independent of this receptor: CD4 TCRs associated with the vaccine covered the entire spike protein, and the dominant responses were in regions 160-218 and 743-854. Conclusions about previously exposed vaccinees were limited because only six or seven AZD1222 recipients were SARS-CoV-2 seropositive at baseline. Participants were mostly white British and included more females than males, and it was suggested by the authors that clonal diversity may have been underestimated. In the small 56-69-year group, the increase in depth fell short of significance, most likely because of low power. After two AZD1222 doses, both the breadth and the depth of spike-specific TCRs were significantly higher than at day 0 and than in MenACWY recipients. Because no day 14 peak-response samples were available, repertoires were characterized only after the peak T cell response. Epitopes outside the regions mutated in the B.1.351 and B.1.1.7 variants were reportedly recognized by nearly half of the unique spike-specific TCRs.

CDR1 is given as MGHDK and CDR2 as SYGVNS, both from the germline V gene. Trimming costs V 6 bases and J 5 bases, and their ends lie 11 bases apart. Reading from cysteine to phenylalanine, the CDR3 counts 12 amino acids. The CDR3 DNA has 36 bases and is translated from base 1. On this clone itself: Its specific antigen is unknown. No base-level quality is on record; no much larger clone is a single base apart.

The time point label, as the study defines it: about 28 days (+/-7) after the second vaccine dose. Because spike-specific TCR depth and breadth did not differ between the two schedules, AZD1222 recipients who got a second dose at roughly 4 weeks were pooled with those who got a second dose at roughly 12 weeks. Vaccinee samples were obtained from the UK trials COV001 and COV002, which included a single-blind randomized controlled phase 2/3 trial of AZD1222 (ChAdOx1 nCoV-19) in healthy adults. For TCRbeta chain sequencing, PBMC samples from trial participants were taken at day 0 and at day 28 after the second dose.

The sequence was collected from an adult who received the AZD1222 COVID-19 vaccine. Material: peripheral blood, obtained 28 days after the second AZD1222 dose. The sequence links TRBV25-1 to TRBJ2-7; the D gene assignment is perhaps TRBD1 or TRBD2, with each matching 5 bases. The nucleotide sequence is TGTGCCAGCAGCACGATGGGGGACGAGCAGTACTTC. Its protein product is CASSTMGDEQYF.